This paragraph covers one T cell receptor (beta chain) sequence. This clonotype was found many times. Its specific antigen is unknown. One base away there is no much larger clone; base qualities are not given. From cysteine to phenylalanine, the CDR3 is 14 amino acids long. Only the CDR3 portion is preserved as DNA: 42 bases, with reading frame beginning at the first base. V is cut back by 4 bases and J by 6 bases, with 5 bases in the junction unmatched. This record belongs to a study of T-cell memory formation after mild COVID-19 (dated by TCRdb to 2020 to 2022). As for the study more broadly: TCR sequence clusters from the two donors were found to be largely donor specific. Longitudinal TCRalpha and TCRbeta repertoire sequencing tracked T-cell clones expanding and contracting after mild COVID-19 in a couple of donors. Two young, previously healthy adult volunteers made up the cohort, one male and one female. Broad study findings and their caveats: The detection of some responding clones in pre-infection memory suggests that pre-existing cross-reactive memory T cells joined the SARS-CoV-2 response. Clones that contracted from day 15 to 85 showed balanced CD4/CD8 phenotypes, whereas a second wave of clones that expanded from day 15 to 37 leaned towards CD4+. Contracting CD4+ clones turned up mainly in the CM and EM memory subsets, whereas EMRA was where CD8+ clones were enriched. Whether the second-wave clones peaking on day 37 were SARS-CoV-2 specific was not confirmed. The study included only a couple of mild cases, and larger cohorts that include severe cases with pre-infection samples were judged to be necessary.

The sample was run on an Illumina NovaSeq 6000. TCRalpha and TCRbeta cDNA libraries were constructed by 5'RACE with constant-segment primers, with sample barcodes and unique molecular identifiers being introduced. RNA was extracted from every sample with Trizol reagent. The libraries were amplified in two PCR steps, and the second step added a second sample barcode and Illumina TruSeq adapters. Sequencing of the libraries was done on an Illumina NovaSeq, producing 2 x 150 bp paired-end reads. For the original study's pipeline: The reads were demultiplexed and collapsed into UMI-guided consensus sequences using migec v1.2.7. Using mixcr v2.1.11, the UMI consensuses were aligned to TRA and TRB V and J templates and assembled into clonotypes. A clonotype was counted as expanded or contracted only if both edgeR and NoisET called the change significant, with noise models trained on biological replicates. edgeR calls used a false discovery rate-adjusted p below 0.01 and a log2 fold-change threshold of 1. As an exploratory analysis of dynamics, max-normalized trajectories of the 1000 most abundant clonotypes were examined with PCA combined with hierarchical clustering. Separately sequenced CD4+ and CD8+ repertoires were used to assign a CD4 or CD8 phenotype to each responding clone. TCRdb itself trimmed the public reads at Q25 with fastp, ran MiXCR and retained productive beta chains. Duplicate CDR3 protein sequences are folded into a single record with the most common DNA and genes. It is TCRdb's table, rather than the study itself, that gives the V and J calls and clone size. Across this sample there are around 29,000 distinct CDR3 sequences, with more than 15% seen only once. The ten largest clonotypes hold around 1.4% of the sample.

Ficoll-Paque density gradient centrifugation was the method used to isolate PBMCs. The V and J genes are TRBV12-3 or TRBV12-4 and TRBJ2-1, with 8 bases aligning to TRBD2. This receptor was obtained from an adult who had mild COVID-19 (a few samples of this study predate the infection). The sample titles of this study are shuffled in the database, so cell type and time point are left out. Sequences were obtained from PBMCs or a T cell subset sorted from them (not recorded which). CDR3 region: CASSYSGRGNEQFF. The DNA reads as follows: TGTGCCAGCAGTTACAGCGGGAGAGGCAATGAGCAGTTCTTC.